The 4 T cell receptor beta chains reported below all come from one sample, sequenced in a study of cytomegalovirus exposure and HLA in healthy donors. Vbeta (60) and Jbeta (13) primers were used in the PCR. The repertoire was sequenced with immunoSEQ multiplex PCR; TCRdb's copy has only in-frame clones and lacks some. The sample holds 110,000 or so clones; 60% to 85% are singletons and the top ten take roughly 5.7%. Sequencing was performed on PBMCs. The receptors derive from a male donor in good health and CMV-seronegative.

This rearrangement joins TRBV7-2 to TRBJ2-5; possibly TRBD2 for D (5 bases). In germline, CDR1 is SGHTA, CDR2 FQGNSA. Trimming took off 3 bases at V and 4 bases at J, with 15 bases between the two ends. The CDR3 spans 15 residues. The CDR3 is CASSFGLAGVETQYF. CDR3 DNA: TGTGCCAGCAGCTTTGGGCTGGCGGGTGTAGAGACCCAGTACTTC.

This clone was detected only once. The chain employs TRBV10-3 and TRBJ2-1, with a possible D match to TRBD2 (5 bases). The CDR3 is made up of 16 amino acids. V was clipped by 2 bases and J by 0 bases, with 11 bases between them. Germline CDR1 and CDR2: ENHRY and SYGVKD. The DNA for the CDR3 is TGTGCCATCAGTGAGAGGAGCGGCAGCTCCTACAATGAGCAGTTCTTC. It is translated as CAISERSGSSYNEQFF.

V gene TRBV29-1 combines with J gene TRBJ1-3; weak D call: TRBD1 (6 bases). The CDR3 runs 16 residues. The germline V gene encodes CDR1 SQVTM and CDR2 ANQGSEA. Deletions cut 0 bases from V and 5 bases from J, with 17 bases between. The CDR3 coding sequence is TGCAGCGTTGAAGACCCTACAGGGTACGGAAGAAACACCATATATTTT. Translated, it gives CSVEDPTGYGRNTIYF. Using reference TRBV29-1 and TRBJ1-3 for the parts outside the CDR3, the full variable domain is SAVISQKPSRDICQRGTSLTIQCQVDSQVTMMFWYRQQPGQSLTLIATANQGSEATYESGFVIDKFPISRPNLTFSTLTVSNMSPEDSSIYLCSVEDPTGYGRNTIYFGEGSWLTVV.

The chain employs TRBV18 and TRBJ2-1, with D unresolved. CDR3 size: 17 residues. The V end lost 0 bases, the J end lost 0 bases, and 12 bases lay between the germline ends. Germline V CDR1 and CDR2: KGHSH, LQKENI. Here the CDR3 reads CASSPPNAVSSYNEQFF. As DNA, the CDR3 is TGTGCCAGCTCACCACCGAACGCGGTCAGCTCCTACAATGAGCAGTTCTTC.